This T cell receptor beta chain was recovered during a study of blood T cell repertoires in COVID-19. About the study: Nucleic acid was either cDNA or gDNA, and it came from T cells, B-cell-depleted T cells, or PBMCs.

Original data processing: Reference gene primer amplification yielded estimated nucleated cell counts. Using immunoSEQ multiplex PCR, the repertoire was profiled, and TCRdb retains in-frame clones only, with some absent. The V and J calls and clone size are taken from that table; D and trimming were inferred from the DNA. The sample has 130,000 to 150,000 clones; just under 85% are singletons. Trimming took 2 bases from V and 11 from J, leaving 7 bases between them. The CDR3 sequence is 11 residues long. Germline assignment: CDR1 KGHSH and CDR2 LQKENI. Sample: peripheral blood. This chain uses TRBV18 with TRBJ2-1, with a possible D match to TRBD2 (6 bases). This clonotype was sampled from a woman between 40 and 55 years old with active or convalescent COVID-19. CDR3 DNA: TGTGCCAGCTCACCAACTAGCCAGCAGTTCTTC. Protein: CASSPTSQQFF.